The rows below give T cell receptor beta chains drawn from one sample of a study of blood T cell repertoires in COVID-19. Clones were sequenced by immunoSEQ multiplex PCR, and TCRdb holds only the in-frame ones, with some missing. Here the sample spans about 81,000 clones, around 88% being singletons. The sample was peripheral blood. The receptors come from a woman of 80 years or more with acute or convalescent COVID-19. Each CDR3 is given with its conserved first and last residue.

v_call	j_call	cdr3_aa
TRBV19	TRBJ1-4	CASSSSWGVLFF
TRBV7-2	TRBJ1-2	CASSLRGGQGYGYTF
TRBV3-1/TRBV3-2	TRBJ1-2	CASSQADRFNYGYTF
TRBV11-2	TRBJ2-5	CASSLTSGGPRVGETQYF
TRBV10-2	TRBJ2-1	CASSESRPGLAGVSSYNEQFF
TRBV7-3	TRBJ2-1	CASSFGGPNEQFF
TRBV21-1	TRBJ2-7	CASSFGTGPPYEQYF
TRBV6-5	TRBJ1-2	CASRKQGYGYTF
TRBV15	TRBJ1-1	CATSRGVNTEAFF
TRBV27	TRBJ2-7	CASSLRPSGNEQYF
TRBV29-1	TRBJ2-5	CSVEDNSLAQYF
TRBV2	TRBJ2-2	CASSEGRERGTGELFF
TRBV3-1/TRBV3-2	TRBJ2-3	CASSQEIGTLRTDTQYF
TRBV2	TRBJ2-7	CASSGDRLGAYEQYF
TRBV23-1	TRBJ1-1	CASSHFNRGGDTEAFF
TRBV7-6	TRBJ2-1	CASSLESPLLAGAVEEQFF
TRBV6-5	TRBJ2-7	CASSQSDRAPDEQYF
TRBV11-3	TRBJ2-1	CASSKGGNEQFF
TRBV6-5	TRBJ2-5	CATGTQETQYF
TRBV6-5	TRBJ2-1	CASSSLGREGKNEQFF
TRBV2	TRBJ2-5	CASTQNGGETQYF
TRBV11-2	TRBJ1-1	CASSARTGVEAFF
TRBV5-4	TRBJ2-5	CASSLLTGGFETQYF
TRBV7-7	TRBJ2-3	CASSLRAGGLTDTQYF
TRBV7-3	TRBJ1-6	CASSARQNSPLHF
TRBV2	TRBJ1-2	CASSVGQTHGYTF
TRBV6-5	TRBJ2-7	CASSLDQGPYEQYF
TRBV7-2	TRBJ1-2	CASSLAGGKYGYTF
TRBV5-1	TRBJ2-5	CASSTFERESMETQYF